This T cell receptor beta chain was captured in a study of blood T cells in healthy people across ages. The overall study: Using template switching, researchers captured about one barcoded beta molecule for each two T cells.

Note on this clonotype: The antigen is not known.

Through a sample-barcoded 5' primer and a J-beta primer mix, a second PCR was run for roughly 6 to 11 cycles. With 12 random nucleotides, a template-switch adaptor tagged each individual cDNA molecule. TCRdb used MiXCR to reprocess the 5' RACE reads, holding one entry per CDR3 protein. Of fewer than 2,000,000 distinct CDR3 sequences listed, more than 35% are singletons. Whole-study results and caveats: Unsorted PBMC input precluded a conclusive naive versus antigen-experienced comparison. Estimates of total diversity, which came from one million sequenced T cells, were considered to be underestimates.

Sequencing used blood. This sequence originates from a human donor in good health.

The CDR3 sequence is CASSPRGGPSGASSTDTQYF. CDR3 sequence (DNA): TGTGCCAGCAGCCCCAGGGGAGGTCCTAGCGGTGCCTCTAGCACAGATACGCAGTATTTT. V is TRBV7-2 and J is TRBJ2-3; possibly TRBD2 for D (7 bases). The CDR3 covers 20 residues. The V end was cut by 5 bases, the J end by 0 bases, with 27 bases between. Germline lookup yields CDR1 SGHTA and CDR2 FQGNSA.